A selection of T cell receptor beta chains follows, all from one sample in a study of T cell changes during pregnancy in multiple sclerosis. Assay used: immunoSEQ multiplex PCR; TCRdb lists only in-frame clones, some missing. Found here are tens of thousands of clones, around 93% of them singletons; the top ten hold 0.75% to 0.95%. The starting material was peripheral blood, obtained in the first trimester of pregnancy. All receptors derive from a female donor with multiple sclerosis, enrolled in a pregnancy study. Both conserved end residues are part of each CDR3. A D gene is named only where the DNA matches it firmly. Where a row states a size, it is once, few, many or the class of an expanded clone; other rows omit it.

CDR3 | DNA | V | D | J | size
CASSDGAGINSPLHF | TGTGCCAGCAGTGACGGGGCAGGGATTAATTCACCCCTCCACTTT | TRBV6-4 | - | TRBJ1-6 | -
CASSPYRGSGYTF | TGTGCCAGCAGTCCTTACCGGGGGTCTGGCTACACCTTC | TRBV6-5 | - | TRBJ1-2 | -
CATSRVRPSTSYEQYF | TGTGCCACCAGCAGAGTCCGGCCTAGCACGTCCTACGAGCAGTACTTC | TRBV15 | - | TRBJ2-7 | once
CASSPPQQGPEKLFF | TGTGCCAGCAGCCCGCCCCAACAGGGCCCCGAAAAACTGTTTTTT | TRBV7-6 | - | TRBJ1-4 | -
CASSPGQTNNEQFF | TGTGCCAGCAGCCCAGGACAGACTAACAATGAGCAGTTCTTC | TRBV9 | - | TRBJ2-1 | -
CASSLQVQRTNEKLFF | TGTGCCAGCAGCTTACAGGTTCAGAGAACTAATGAAAAACTGTTTTTT | TRBV7-2 | - | TRBJ1-4 | -
CASRKQGAGYQETQYF | TGTGCCAGTAGGAAACAGGGGGCAGGGTACCAAGAGACCCAGTACTTC | TRBV19 | TRBD1 | TRBJ2-5 | -
CASSQERTGVTDTQYF | TGCGCCAGCAGCCAAGAGAGGACGGGGGTGACAGATACGCAGTATTTT | TRBV4-1 | - | TRBJ2-3 | -
CATRGGSRNSPLHF | TGTGCCACCCGGGGAGGGTCGAGGAATTCACCCCTCCACTTT | TRBV2 | - | TRBJ1-6 | -
CASSPAVGQKNYQPQHF | TGTGCCAGCAGCCCGGCCGTCGGACAGAAAAACTATCAGCCCCAGCATTTT | TRBV5-4 | - | TRBJ1-5 | -
CASSELAGGQETQYF | TGTGCCAGCAGTGAACTAGCGGGGGGCCAAGAGACCCAGTACTTC | TRBV6-1 | TRBD2 | TRBJ2-5 | -
CASSLEGSGGFTDTQYF | TGTGCCAGCAGCTTAGAAGGTAGCGGGGGATTCACAGATACGCAGTATTTT | TRBV7-6 | TRBD2 | TRBJ2-3 | -
CASSLAAAGDSNQPQHF | TGTGCCAGCAGCTTAGCAGCGGCAGGGGATAGCAATCAGCCCCAGCATTTT | TRBV7-8 | - | TRBJ1-5 | -
CASSQGVGGTATNEKLFF | TGCGCCAGCAGCCAAGGGGTAGGGGGCACGGCAACTAATGAAAAACTGTTTTTT | TRBV4-3 | TRBD1 | TRBJ1-4 | -
CASSSGQPNQPQHF | TGTGCCAGCTCATCCGGACAGCCTAATCAGCCCCAGCATTTT | TRBV6-5 | - | TRBJ1-5 | few
CAISERQGIHEQYF | TGTGCCATCAGTGAACGGCAGGGAATACACGAGCAGTACTTC | TRBV10-3 | - | TRBJ2-7 | once
CASSPLGASLSSYEQYF | TGTGCCAGCAGCCCCTTGGGGGCCAGCTTAAGCTCCTACGAGCAGTACTTC | TRBV5-6 | - | TRBJ2-7 | -
CASSPRGGKGGYTF | TGTGCCAGCAGCCCACGGGGGGGCAAGGGTGGCTACACCTTC | TRBV7-3 | - | TRBJ1-2 | -
CASSPPRIGDRNQPQHF | TGTGCCAGCTCACCACCGAGAATCGGGGATCGCAATCAGCCCCAGCATTTT | TRBV18 | - | TRBJ1-5 | -
CASSYPTGTLYEQYF | TGTGCCAGCAGCTACCCGACTGGAACTCTCTACGAGCAGTACTTC | TRBV5-5 | - | TRBJ2-7 | -